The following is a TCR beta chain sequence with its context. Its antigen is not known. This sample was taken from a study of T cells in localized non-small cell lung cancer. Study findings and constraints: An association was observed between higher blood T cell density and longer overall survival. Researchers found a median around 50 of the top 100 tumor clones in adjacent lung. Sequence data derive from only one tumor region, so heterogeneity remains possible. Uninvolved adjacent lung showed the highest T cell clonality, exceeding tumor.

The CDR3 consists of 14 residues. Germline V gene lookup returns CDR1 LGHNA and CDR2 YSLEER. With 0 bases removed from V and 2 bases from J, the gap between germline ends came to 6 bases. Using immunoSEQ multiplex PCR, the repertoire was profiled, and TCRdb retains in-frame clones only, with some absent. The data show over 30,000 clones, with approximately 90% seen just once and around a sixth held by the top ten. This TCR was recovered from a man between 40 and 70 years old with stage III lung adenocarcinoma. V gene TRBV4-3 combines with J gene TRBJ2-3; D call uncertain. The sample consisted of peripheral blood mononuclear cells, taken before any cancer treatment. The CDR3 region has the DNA TGCGCCAGCAGCCAAGACGTGAACACAGATACGCAGTATTTT. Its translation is CASSQDVNTDTQYF.